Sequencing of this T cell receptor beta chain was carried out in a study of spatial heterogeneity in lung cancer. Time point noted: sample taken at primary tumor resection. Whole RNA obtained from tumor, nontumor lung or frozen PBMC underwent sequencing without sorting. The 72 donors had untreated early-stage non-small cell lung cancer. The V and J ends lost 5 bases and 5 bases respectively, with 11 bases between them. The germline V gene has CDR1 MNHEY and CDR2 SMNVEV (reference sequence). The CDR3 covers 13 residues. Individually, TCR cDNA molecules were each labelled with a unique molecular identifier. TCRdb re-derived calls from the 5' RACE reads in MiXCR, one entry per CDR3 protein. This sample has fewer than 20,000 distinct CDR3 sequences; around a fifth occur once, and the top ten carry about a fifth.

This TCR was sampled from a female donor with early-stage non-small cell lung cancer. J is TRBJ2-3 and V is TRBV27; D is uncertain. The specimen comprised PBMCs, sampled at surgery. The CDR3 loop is CASSGRAIDTQYF. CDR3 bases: TGTGCCAGCAGTGGCAGAGCTATAGATACGCAGTATTTT.